A single TCR beta chain is shown here with its context. The target antigen is unknown. The sample belongs to a study of cytomegalovirus exposure and HLA in healthy donors. PCR involved 60 Vbeta and 13 Jbeta primers. Generated by immunoSEQ multiplex PCR, the TCRdb table keeps only in-frame clones and is missing some. This sample has approximately 140,000 clones, with about 75% found just once. Trimming at V came to 1 base and at J to 4 bases, leaving 8 bases not matched to a gene. The length of the CDR3 is 15 residues. Germline loops: CDR1 SGDLS, CDR2 YYNGEE. Notes on the study in general: In a later analysis, a genetic analysis reported fewer productive-TCR N-insertions in an Asian-associated ancestry cluster than the cohort average.

This chain connects TRBV9 to TRBJ2-7; 7 bases line up with TRBD1. The sequencing sample was made of PBMCs. The sequence was obtained from a middle-aged man in good health and CMV-seronegative. Here the CDR3 DNA reads TGTGCCAGCAGCGTAACCCCGGGACAGAATTACGAGCAGTACTTC. Its protein product is CASSVTPGQNYEQYF.